Included here is one TCR beta chain sequence, with context. Its antigen is still unknown. V was clipped by 0 bases and J by 7 bases, with 26 bases between them. This CDR3 is built from 19 residues. Looked up from germline, CDR1 is SGHNT and CDR2 is YYREEE (reference sequence). TCRdb reanalysed the 5' RACE reads using MiXCR and keeps one entry per CDR3 protein. This repertoire shows 100,000 to 150,000 distinct CDR3 sequences, under 20% found once; its top ten account for 30% to 35%. The sample belongs to a study of CD8 T cells in ankylosing spondylitis. Findings of the study overall: Roughly eight highly homologous variants made up a TCR beta motif that seemed to typify ankylosing spondylitis blood. Within matched ankylosing spondylitis synovial fluid, disease-linked clones were reportedly significantly enriched.

The sequenced sample was blood, either unsorted or a sorted T cell fraction (not recorded which). The gene calls are TRBV5-4 and TRBJ2-1, with D uncertain. This receptor was taken from a male donor with ankylosing spondylitis. CDR3 residues: CASSLARSWANANNNEQFF. The CDR3 DNA reads TGTGCCAGCAGCTTGGCACGAAGTTGGGCCAATGCAAATAATAATGAGCAGTTCTTC.